Presented here are 14 T cell receptor beta chains from one specimen sequenced in a study of blood T cell repertoires in COVID-19. Method: immunoSEQ multiplex PCR; TCRdb's copy keeps in-frame clones and lacks some. Here the sample spans 200,000 to 250,000 clones, approximately 91% being singletons. Sequenced: peripheral blood. Receptors were obtained from a woman aged 60-75 years with acute or convalescent COVID-19.

The chain links TRBV28 to TRBJ1-6; TRBD1 might be the D (5 bases). The germline V gene has CDR1 MDHEN and CDR2 SYDVKM. Trimming stripped 3 bases from V and 5 bases from J, with 11 bases between. This CDR3 contains 15 residues. CDR3 DNA: TGTGCCAGCAGTTTCGAGGGGACTAATAATTCACCCCTCCACTTT. Protein product: CASSFEGTNNSPLHF.

The V and J genes are TRBV13 and TRBJ1-2; 8 bases align to TRBD1. The germline V gene encodes CDR1 PRHDT and CDR2 FYEKMQ (reference sequence). The CDR3 length is 15 residues. V lost 4 bases and J lost 3; bases outside the gene matches: 7. In nucleotides, the CDR3 is TGTGCCAGCAGCTCCGGACAGGGAGCACACTATGGCTACACCTTC. Its protein product is CASSSGQGAHYGYTF.

The chain has TRBV6-6 and TRBJ1-1; D may be TRBD1 (6 bases). V was trimmed by 3 bases and J by 1 base, leaving 12 bases between them. This CDR3 spans 15 amino acids. Germline-derived CDR1 and CDR2 are MNHNY and SVGAGI (reference sequence). CDR3 DNA: TGTGCCAGCAGTTATACGGTGGGGGCGAACACTGAAGCTTTCTTT. This codes for CASSYTVGANTEAFF.

The rearrangement uses TRBV5-6 and TRBJ2-7, with D possibly matching TRBD1 (7 bases). Germline V gene data show CDR1 as SGHDT and CDR2 as YYEEEE. There are 16 residues in the CDR3. Trimming shortened V by 4 bases and J by 0 bases, and 17 bases separated the two germline ends. The chain's CDR3 is CASSIPGGTGSYEQYF. The CDR3, as DNA: TGTGCCAGCAGCATTCCAGGGGGGACCGGCTCCTACGAGCAGTACTTC. The variable domain in full, with the rest retrieved from reference TRBV5-6 and TRBJ2-7, is DAGVTQSPTHLIKTRGQQVTLRCSPKSGHDTVSWYQQALGQGPQFIFQYYEEEERQRGNFPDRFSGHQFPNYSSELNVNALLLGDSALYLCASSIPGGTGSYEQYFGPGTRLTVT.

This clone was observed once. The chain couples TRBV7-8 to TRBJ1-5, with D possibly being TRBD1 (6 bases). V gave up 5 bases and J gave up 7 bases, with 18 bases separating them. This CDR3 has 15 amino acids. The germline gives CDR1 SGHVS, CDR2 FQNEAQ. The DNA of the CDR3 is TGTGCCAGCAGCACTCAACAGGGACAAGGGCAGCCCCAGCATTTT. Translating it yields CASSTQQGQGQPQHF.

This clone was seen a single time. This chain links TRBV21-1 with TRBJ1-1; no DNA check was done on the table's D call, TRBD1. TRBV21-1 is a pseudogene locus. This CDR3 comprises 18 residues. CDR3 protein: CASSKALRAIRVNTEAFF. The CDR3 bases are TGTGCCAGCAGCAAAGCGCTCAGGGCAATAAGGGTGAACACTGAAGCTTTCTTT.

A remark on this clone: Other DNA variants within this sample encode the same CDR3. The genes are TRBV20-1 and TRBJ2-3; D is uncertain. V was clipped by 3 bases and J by 5 bases, with 3 bases between them. This CDR3 has 10 residues. The germline V gene has CDR1 DFQATT and CDR2 SNEGSKA (reference sequence). The CDR3 coding sequence is TGCAGTGCTAGCGGAGATACGCAGTATTTT. Protein sequence: CSASGDTQYF.

The rearrangement joins TRBV28 to TRBJ1-2, with 11 nucleotides matching TRBD1. The CDR3 runs to 14 residues. V shed 5 bases, J shed 8 bases, and the junction held 7 bases outside the gene matches. The germline gives CDR1 MDHEN, CDR2 SYDVKM. CDR3 sequence reads: CASSRTGGKIGYTF. The CDR3 DNA reads TGTGCCAGCAGTCGGACAGGGGGCAAGATAGGCTACACCTTC.

The rearrangement links TRBV12-3 or TRBV12-4 to TRBJ2-5; 8 bases align to TRBD2. The CDR3 is made up of 13 amino acids. The J segment lost 5 bases and the V segment lost 5 bases, leaving 4 bases of the junction unmatched. CDR3 sequence reads: CASSGTRAETQYF. CDR3 DNA: TGTGCCAGCAGTGGGACTAGGGCTGAGACCCAGTACTTC.

The chain has TRBV18 and TRBJ1-3; 8 bases are a match to TRBD1. The CDR3 is 17 amino acids. The germline V gene encodes CDR1 KGHSH and CDR2 LQKENI. V trimming: 4 bases; J trimming: 4 bases; junction bases outside the gene matches: 12. For the CDR3, the DNA is TGTGCCAGCTCACTATTACCGGTGGGACAGGTCGGAAACACCATATATTTT. Protein product: CASSLLPVGQVGNTIYF.

This chain uses TRBV30 with TRBJ1-6; 7 bases map to TRBD1. V lost 5 bases, J lost 5 bases, and 3 bases stayed unmatched. There are 13 residues in the CDR3. Germline CDR1 reads GTSNPN; CDR2 reads SVGIG (reference sequence). The CDR3 sequence: CAWGQDNNSPLHF. The CDR3 DNA is TGTGCCTGGGGACAGGACAATAATTCACCCCTCCACTTT.

The genes are TRBV18 and TRBJ2-2; D is ambiguous. The V end lost 1 base, the J end lost 0 bases, and 9 bases lay between the germline ends. This CDR3 contains 16 residues. Looked up from germline, CDR1 is KGHSH and CDR2 is LQKENI. The DNA for the CDR3 is TGTGCCAGCTCACCACGGTCGGTATCGAACACCGGGGAGCTGTTTTTT. As protein: CASSPRSVSNTGELFF. Full variable domain (rest looked up from reference TRBV18 and TRBJ2-2): NAGVMQNPRHLVRRRGQEARLRCSPMKGHSHVYWYRQLPEEGLKFMVYLQKENIIDESGMPKERFSAEFPKEGPSILRIQQVVRGDSAAYFCASSPRSVSNTGELFFGEGSRLTVL.

The V call is TRBV10-3, the J call TRBJ1-5, with D possibly being TRBD1 (5 bases). This CDR3 spans 15 amino acids. Trimming shortened V by 3 bases and J by 1 base, and 10 bases separated the two germline ends. From germline, CDR1 is ENHRY and CDR2 SYGVKD. CDR3 region: CAISDAGRSNQPQHF. DNA for the CDR3: TGTGCCATCAGTGACGCGGGACGGAGCAATCAGCCCCAGCATTTT.

The V gene is TRBV7-2, the J gene TRBJ2-5, with 8 positions matching TRBD2. The CDR3 spans 15 residues. J gave up 5 bases and V 5 bases, and 10 bases lay outside the gene matches. The germline gives CDR1 SGHTA, CDR2 FQGNSA. CDR3 DNA sequence: TGTGCCAGCAGCATAAAAGCGGGAGAATGGGAGACCCAGTACTTC. Residues: CASSIKAGEWETQYF.